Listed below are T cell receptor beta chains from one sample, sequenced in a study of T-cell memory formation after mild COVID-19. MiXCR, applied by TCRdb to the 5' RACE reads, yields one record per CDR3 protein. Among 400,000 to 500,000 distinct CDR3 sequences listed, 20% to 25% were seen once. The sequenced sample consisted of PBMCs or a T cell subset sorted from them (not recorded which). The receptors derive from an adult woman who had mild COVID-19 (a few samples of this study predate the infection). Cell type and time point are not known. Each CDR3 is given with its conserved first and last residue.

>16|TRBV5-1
CASSLEEVGVWEKLFF
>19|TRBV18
CASSLPRLAGGPVVYEQYF
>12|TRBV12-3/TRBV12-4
CASRTGLNEQFF
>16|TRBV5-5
CASSSPERDLADTQYF
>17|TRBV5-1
CASSLGAGGRHSYEQYF
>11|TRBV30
CAWKGGFTIYF
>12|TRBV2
CASSRDSQPQHF
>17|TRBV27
CASSSPGQASSYNEQFF
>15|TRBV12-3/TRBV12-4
CASSAGRTETYEQYF
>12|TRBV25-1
CASSGGAYEQYF
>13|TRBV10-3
CAISEGGVYGYTF
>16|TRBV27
CASSEINGPIKETQYF
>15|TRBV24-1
CATSDLNGNTGELFF
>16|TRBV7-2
CASSLATSLRTDTQYF
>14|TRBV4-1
CASSRAARDYGYTF
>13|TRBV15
CATSMGQAYEAFF
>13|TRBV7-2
CASSVGGANVLTF
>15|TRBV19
CASSPSRDSNQPQHF
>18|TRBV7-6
CASSLASGYEGPQETQYF
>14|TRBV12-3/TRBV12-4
CASSSPVRNYGYTF
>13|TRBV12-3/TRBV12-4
CASNLGTSFEQFF
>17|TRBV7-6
CASSDHNPGLAGRELFF
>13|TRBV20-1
CSATGTGGYEQYF
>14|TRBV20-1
CSAKLGLAVETQYF
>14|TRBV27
CASSSGNSNYGYTF
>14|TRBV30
CAWSPGVQNTEAFF
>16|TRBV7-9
CASSLEAHPLDTEAFF
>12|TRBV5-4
CASSIQGTEQYF